Listed below are T cell receptor beta chains from one sample, sequenced in a study of cytomegalovirus exposure and HLA in healthy donors. Method: immunoSEQ multiplex PCR; TCRdb's copy keeps in-frame clones and lacks some. In total, the table holds just under 90,000 clones. Sample: PBMCs. The receptors derive from a girl between 5 and 17 years old in good health and CMV-seropositive. CDR3s include the opening cysteine and the closing phenylalanine or tryptophan. A D gene is named only where the DNA matches it firmly.

d_call: NA
j_call: TRBJ2-1
cdr3_length: 12
v_call: TRBV7-9
cdr3_nt: TGTGCCAGCTCCTCGTCGGTTCGTGAGCAGTTCTTC
cdr3_aa: CASSSSVREQFF

d_call: TRBD2
j_call: TRBJ2-7
cdr3_length: 16
v_call: TRBV2
cdr3_nt: TGTGCCAGCAAGGGACTAGCGCCCATTGAGGTCTACGAGCAGTACTTC
cdr3_aa: CASKGLAPIEVYEQYF

d_call: NA
j_call: TRBJ1-2
cdr3_length: 13
v_call: TRBV25-1
cdr3_nt: TGTGCCAGCAGTGTTAACAGGACCTATGGCTACACCTTC
cdr3_aa: CASSVNRTYGYTF

d_call: NA
j_call: TRBJ1-6
cdr3_length: 14
v_call: TRBV2
cdr3_nt: TGTGCCAGCAGTGAACAGACTGCCCTATCACCCCTCCACTTT
cdr3_aa: CASSEQTALSPLHF

d_call: NA
j_call: TRBJ1-6
cdr3_length: 16
v_call: TRBV5-6
cdr3_nt: TGTGCCAGCAGCTTGGGGCGGGGCAGACAAAATTCACCCCTCCACTTT
cdr3_aa: CASSLGRGRQNSPLHF

d_call: NA
j_call: TRBJ1-1
cdr3_length: 12
v_call: TRBV29-1
cdr3_nt: TGCAGCGCCACTCAACAGGACACTGAAGCTTTCTTT
cdr3_aa: CSATQQDTEAFF

d_call: NA
j_call: TRBJ2-2
cdr3_length: 13
v_call: TRBV12-5
cdr3_nt: TGTGCTAGTGGAGCCCCGAACACCGGGGAGCTGTTTTTT
cdr3_aa: CASGAPNTGELFF

d_call: NA
j_call: TRBJ1-5
cdr3_length: 13
v_call: TRBV7-8
cdr3_nt: TGTGCCAGCAGCTTAGATAGTAATCAGCCCCAGCATTTT
cdr3_aa: CASSLDSNQPQHF

d_call: TRBD1
j_call: TRBJ1-1
cdr3_length: 15
v_call: TRBV5-1
cdr3_nt: TGCGCCAGCAGCTTGGGCGGGACAGGGAGCACTGAAGATTTCTTT
cdr3_aa: CASSLGGTGSTEDFF

d_call: NA
j_call: TRBJ2-3
cdr3_length: 15
v_call: TRBV15
cdr3_nt: TGTGCCACCAGCAGAGGCCAGGCGCCCACAGATACGCAGTATTTT
cdr3_aa: CATSRGQAPTDTQYF

d_call: NA
j_call: TRBJ1-1
cdr3_length: 13
v_call: TRBV29-1
cdr3_nt: TGCAGCGTTGACAGGGCCATGAACACTGAAGCTTTCTTT
cdr3_aa: CSVDRAMNTEAFF

d_call: TRBD1
j_call: TRBJ1-6
cdr3_length: 14
v_call: TRBV28
cdr3_nt: TGTGCCAGCAGTTTGACAGGGGGTGGGTCACCCCTCCACTTT
cdr3_aa: CASSLTGGGSPLHF

d_call: NA
j_call: TRBJ2-7
cdr3_length: 11
v_call: TRBV6-5
cdr3_nt: TGTGCCAGCAGCACCACAGGGGAGCAGTACTTC
cdr3_aa: CASSTTGEQYF

d_call: TRBD2
j_call: TRBJ2-2
cdr3_length: 16
v_call: TRBV5-1
cdr3_nt: TGCGCCAGCAGCTCTCCGTCGGGGGGGCTAACCGGGGAGCTGTTTTTT
cdr3_aa: CASSSPSGGLTGELFF

d_call: NA
j_call: TRBJ1-6
cdr3_length: 14
v_call: TRBV4-2
cdr3_nt: TGTGCCAGCAGCCAAGACGGGACTCTAAGGCCCCTCCACTTT
cdr3_aa: CASSQDGTLRPLHF

d_call: NA
j_call: TRBJ2-5
cdr3_length: 14
v_call: TRBV6-1
cdr3_nt: TGTGCCAGCAGTCAACCAGGGTTTGAGGAGACCCAGTACTTC
cdr3_aa: CASSQPGFEETQYF